A single sample is the source of the 11 T cell receptor beta chains below, sequenced in a study of cytomegalovirus exposure and HLA in healthy donors. This PCR relied on a set of 60 Vbeta primers and 13 Jbeta primers. Method: immunoSEQ multiplex PCR; TCRdb's copy keeps in-frame clones and lacks some. The sample gives approximately 70,000 clones, roughly 72% of which show up once; 22% is in the top ten. The material sequenced was PBMCs. Receptors were obtained from a woman younger than 45 in good health and CMV-seropositive.

V gene TRBV6-5 combines with J gene TRBJ2-1, with D maybe TRBD2 (5 bases). V lost 7 bases to trimming and J lost 10 bases, with 23 bases between them. The CDR3 is 15 residues long. CDR1 and CDR2 from the germline V gene are MNHEY and SVGAGI. CDR3 amino acids: CASNPRIGVIEEQFF. DNA for the CDR3: TGTGCCAGCAACCCTAGGATCGGGGTTATTGAGGAGCAGTTCTTC.

The rearrangement joins TRBV7-6 to TRBJ2-7; 8 nucleotides match TRBD1. Germline V gene data show CDR1 as SGHVS and CDR2 as FNYEAQ. The CDR3 has 16 amino acids. With V trimmed by 2 bases and J by 2 bases, 8 bases remained unmatched. The CDR3: CASSLLAGQGPYEQYF. CDR3 nucleotide sequence: TGTGCCAGCAGCTTATTGGCTGGACAGGGCCCCTACGAGCAGTACTTC.

The chain combines TRBV18 with TRBJ1-1, with TRBD1 identical over 8 bases. V lost 3 bases and J lost 1; bases outside the gene matches: 7. The CDR3 consists of 16 residues. In germline, CDR1 is KGHSH, CDR2 LQKENI. The CDR3 spells CASSPTRGQENTEAFF. For the CDR3, the DNA is TGTGCCAGCTCACCTACCCGGGGACAGGAGAACACTGAAGCTTTCTTT.

The J gene is TRBJ2-5, the V gene TRBV6-5; D is perhaps TRBD2 (5 bases). Between the trimmed V and J ends, which lost 4 bases and 5 bases, there was a span of 11 bases. CDR3 length: 13 amino acids. CDR1 is MNHEY and CDR2 is SVGAGI in the germline V gene. The CDR3 sequence: CASSSPGVETQYF. For the CDR3, the DNA is TGTGCCAGCAGTTCGCCCGGGGTGGAGACCCAGTACTTC.

This clone came up once. This chain connects TRBV2 to TRBJ2-2; TRBD2 is a possible D gene (5 bases). Germline V gene sequence: CDR1 SNHLY, CDR2 FYNNEI. The CDR3 is made up of 17 amino acids. Trimming left V 6 bases short and J 7 bases short, with 24 bases between. The chain's CDR3 is CASRARSGVDIGGELFF. The CDR3 bases are TGTGCCAGCAGGGCCCGGTCCGGGGTGGATATTGGCGGGGAGCTGTTTTTT.

To note about this clone: An end of the junction differs from the germline gene, which may be a read error. The chain combines TRBV6-5 with TRBJ1-2; TRBD1 matches at 7 bases. CDR1 and CDR2 (germline): MNHEY, SVGAGI. The CDR3 loop spans 15 amino acids. This CDR3 reads CASSYPPGQLGTYYF. The CDR3 DNA reads TGTGCCAGCAGTTACCCTCCGGGACAGCTTGGAACATACTACTTC.

The V and J genes are TRBV30 and TRBJ2-3, with D tentatively TRBD2 (5 bases). The CDR3 is made up of 14 amino acids. Trimming cost V 7 bases and J 4 bases, with 18 bases left between them. Germline assignment: CDR1 GTSNPN and CDR2 SVGIG (reference sequence). For the CDR3, the DNA is TGTGCCTTTCTAAAACTAGATCTGTCAGATACGCAGTATTTT. It codes for CAFLKLDLSDTQYF.

The chain couples TRBV25-1 to TRBJ1-3; 7 bases are a match to TRBD1. The CDR3 has 14 amino acids. Trimming cost V 7 bases and J 1 base; bases outside gene matches: 4. CDR1 is MGHDK, CDR2 SYGVNS, per germline. The CDR3 is CASKPTGSGNTIYF. CDR3 sequence (DNA): TGTGCCAGCAAACCGACAGGGTCTGGAAACACCATATATTTT. Full variable domain (outside the CDR3, taken from reference TRBV25-1 and TRBJ1-3): EADIYQTPRYLVIGTGKKITLECSQTMGHDKMYWYQQDPGMELHLIHYSYGVNSTEKGDLSSESTVSRIRTEHFPLTLESARPSHTSQYLCASKPTGSGNTIYFGEGSWLTVV.

This clone was detected only a few times. The chain joins TRBV7-2 to TRBJ1-2; D is ambiguous. The germline V gene has CDR1 SGHTA and CDR2 FQGNSA. This CDR3 region has 13 residues. V lost 0 bases and J lost 3, with 5 bases in between. CDR3 sequence: CASSLAPDYGYTF. For the CDR3, the DNA is TGTGCCAGCAGCTTAGCCCCTGACTATGGCTACACCTTC.

The V and J genes are TRBV29-1 and TRBJ1-5; 7 bases match TRBD1. The V gene end was trimmed by 3 bases and the J gene end by 6 bases; junction bases not matched to a gene: 20. Germline V gene sequence: CDR1 SQVTM, CDR2 ANQGSEA. This CDR3 has 18 amino acids. CDR3 sequence reads: CSVDPWVPYRGWGQPQHF. The CDR3 region has the DNA TGCAGCGTTGACCCATGGGTCCCATACAGGGGCTGGGGTCAGCCCCAGCATTTT.

This clone was seen only once. This rearrangement joins TRBV28 to TRBJ2-7; D not certain. The CDR3 has 11 amino acids. The V end was cut by 7 bases, the J end by 4 bases, with 8 bases between. Germline loops: CDR1 MDHEN, CDR2 SYDVKM. DNA for the CDR3: TGTGCCAGCACTAAACTATACGAGCAGTACTTC. As protein: CASTKLYEQYF.